This T cell receptor beta chain was sequenced in a study of shared T cell receptors in the human thymus. TCRdb keeps only in-frame clones here, not all; method: immunoSEQ multiplex PCR. The top ten hold 0.013% of the sample, which has approximately 490,000 clones, about four fifths seen once. The V gene lost 5 bases and the J gene lost 2 bases, with 10 bases spanning the gap. Germline V CDR1 and CDR2: MNHNY, SVGAGI (reference sequence). The CDR3 is made up of 13 amino acids. These data were also filed under a second study, of human thymus T cells. From that study: Thymic resections from corrective heart surgery supplied the tissue. In thymic and blood repertoires alike, V and J usage looked biased. Related studies found that unrelated individuals share highly overlapping thymic repertoires.

The sequence was collected from a boy less than two years old with a congenital heart defect. The sequencing sample was made of thymocytes. The V and J genes are TRBV6-6 and TRBJ2-7, with D unclear. CDR3 protein: CASSGKQTYEQYF. Here the CDR3 DNA reads TGTGCCAGCAGTGGCAAACAGACCTACGAGCAGTACTTC.